A single T cell receptor beta chain is shown here with its context. V shed 5 bases, J shed 2 bases, and the junction held 1 base outside the gene matches. The CDR3 is 14 residues long. CDR1 and CDR2 from the germline V gene are MNHEY and SVGAGI. Measured with immunoSEQ multiplex PCR; TCRdb has only the in-frame clones, and not every one. The table has under 300,000 clones, about four fifths seen once; the top ten hold roughly 1.9%. This record belongs to a study of blood T cell repertoires in COVID-19. Study-wide background: The United States, Italy and Spain were the sources of the acute and convalescent COVID-19 samples.

V gene TRBV6-5 combines with J gene TRBJ2-1, with TRBD2 matching 9 bases. Sequenced input: peripheral blood. The TCR was taken from a man aged 25 to 40 who had recovered from COVID-19. CDR3 nucleotide sequence: TGTGCCAGCAGTCTAGCGGGGACCTACAATGAGCAGTTCTTC. Encoded protein: CASSLAGTYNEQFF.